This T cell receptor beta chain was retrieved from a study of cytomegalovirus exposure and HLA in healthy donors. Findings and caveats of the study: HLA-A and HLA-B allele assignments for most subjects were reportedly predicted accurately using TCR beta sequences.

Healthy bone marrow donors made up the donor group. In the PCR, 60 Vbeta and 13 Jbeta primers were used. The data were produced by immunoSEQ multiplex PCR, yet TCRdb's version contains in-frame clones alone and is incomplete. The sample records about 160,000 clones, around four fifths being singletons. The count of this clone is one. Its antigen is as yet unknown. The sequenced sample consisted of PBMCs. This receptor was taken from a man aged 18 to 30 in good health and CMV-seronegative.

CDR3 DNA: TGTGCCTGGAGCGACAGGGTAGATCAGCCCCAGCATTTT. Protein product: CAWSDRVDQPQHF. The chain recombines TRBV30 with TRBJ1-5, with 7 bases matching TRBD1. Germline V CDR1 and CDR2: GTSNPN, SVGIG (reference sequence). J was trimmed by 5 bases and V by 3 bases; bases with no gene match: 4. The CDR3 consists of 13 residues.